The sequence of this TCR beta chain was determined in a study of T cell responses to AZD1222 COVID-19 vaccine. Germline V gene sequence: CDR1 MGHDK, CDR2 SYGVNS. CDR3 length: 15 residues. Trimming shortened V by 6 bases and J by 5 bases, and 16 bases separated the two germline ends. The protocol was immunoSEQ multiplex PCR, while the TCRdb copy is restricted to in-frame clones and leaves out a portion. The table records 90,000 to 120,000 clones, about 93% of them present only once. This sample comprised peripheral blood, obtained 28 days after the second AZD1222 dose. The chain combines TRBV25-1 with TRBJ2-2; D possibly corresponds to TRBD1 (6 bases). The TCR was taken from an adult who received the AZD1222 COVID-19 vaccine. This chain's CDR3 is CASRKTGLGTGELFF. CDR3 sequence (DNA): TGTGCCAGCAGGAAAACAGGGTTGGGTACCGGGGAGCTGTTTTTT.